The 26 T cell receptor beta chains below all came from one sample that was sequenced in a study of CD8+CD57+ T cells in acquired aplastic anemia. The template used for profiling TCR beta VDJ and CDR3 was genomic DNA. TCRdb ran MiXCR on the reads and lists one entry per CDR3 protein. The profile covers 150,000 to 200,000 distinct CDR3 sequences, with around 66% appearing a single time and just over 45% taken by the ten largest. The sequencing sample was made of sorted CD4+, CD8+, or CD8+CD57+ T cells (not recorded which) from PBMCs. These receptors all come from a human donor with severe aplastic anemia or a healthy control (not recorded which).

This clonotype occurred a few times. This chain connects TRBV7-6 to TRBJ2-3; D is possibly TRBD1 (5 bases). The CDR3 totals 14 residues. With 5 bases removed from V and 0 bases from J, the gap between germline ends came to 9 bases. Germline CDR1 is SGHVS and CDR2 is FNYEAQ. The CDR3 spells CASSPGHSTDTQYF. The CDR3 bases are TGTGCCAGCAGCCCTGGACACAGCACAGATACGCAGTATTTT. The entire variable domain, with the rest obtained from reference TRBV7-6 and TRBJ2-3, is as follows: GAGVSQSPRYKVTKRGQDVALRCDPISGHVSLYWYRQALGQGPEFLTYFNYEAQQDKSGLPNDRFSAERPEGSISTLTIQRTEQRDSAMYRCASSPGHSTDTQYFGPGTRLTVL.

In DNA form, the CDR3 reads TGTGCCAGCAGTTATAGGATGGACTCTGGCGGCTACACCTTC. Translating it yields CASSYRMDSGGYTF. The V gene is TRBV6-4, the J gene TRBJ1-2, with D hard to call. This CDR3 is 14 amino acids long. V was cut by 5 bases and J by 8 bases, with 18 bases left in between. The germline V gene has CDR1 MRHNA and CDR2 SNTAGT.

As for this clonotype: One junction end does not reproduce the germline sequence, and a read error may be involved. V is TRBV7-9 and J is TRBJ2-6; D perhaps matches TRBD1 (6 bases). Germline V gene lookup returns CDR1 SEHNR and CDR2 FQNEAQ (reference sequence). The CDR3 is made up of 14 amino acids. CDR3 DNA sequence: TGTGCCAGCAGCCCCTCCTCAGGGGCCAGCGTCCTGACTTTC. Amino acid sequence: CASSPSSGASVLTF.

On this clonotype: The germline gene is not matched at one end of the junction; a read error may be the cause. The DNA of the CDR3 is TGTGCCACCAGCAGAGATCGACGGGTGAGTTACGAGCAGGACTTC. Translated, it gives CATSRDRRVSYEQDF. The rearrangement joins TRBV15 to TRBJ2-7, with D unclear. The CDR3 length is 15 residues. CDR1 LNHNV and CDR2 YYDKDF come from the germline V gene (reference sequence).

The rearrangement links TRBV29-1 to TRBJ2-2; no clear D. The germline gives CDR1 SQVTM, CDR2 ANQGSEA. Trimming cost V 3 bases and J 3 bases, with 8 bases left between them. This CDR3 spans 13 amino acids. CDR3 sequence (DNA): TGCAGCGTTGACCTACAGTACACCGGGGAGCTGTTTTTT. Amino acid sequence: CSVDLQYTGELFF.

The CDR3 DNA reads as TGCGCCAGCAGCTTGGGACCCAGTGGCCAGGGCAATAGGGAGCTGTTTTTT. Its protein is CASSLGPSGQGNRELFF. The chain has TRBV5-1 and TRBJ2-2; possibly TRBD1 for D (5 bases). This CDR3 is built from 17 residues. Trimming stripped 0 bases from V and 9 bases from J, with 21 bases between. Germline values: CDR1 SGHRS, CDR2 YFSETQ.

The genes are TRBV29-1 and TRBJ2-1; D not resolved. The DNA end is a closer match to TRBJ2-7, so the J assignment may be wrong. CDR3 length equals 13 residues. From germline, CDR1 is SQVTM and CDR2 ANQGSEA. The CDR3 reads CSVEQSSYNEQYF. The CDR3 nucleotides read TGCAGCGTTGAACAGAGCTCCTACAATGAGCAGTACTTC.

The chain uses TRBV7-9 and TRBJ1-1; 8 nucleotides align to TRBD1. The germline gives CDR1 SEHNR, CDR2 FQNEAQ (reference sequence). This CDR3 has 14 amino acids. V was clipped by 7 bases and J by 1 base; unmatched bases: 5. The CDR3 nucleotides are TGTGCCAGCAAAGGACAGGGTGAGAACACTGAAGCTTTCTTT. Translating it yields CASKGQGENTEAFF.

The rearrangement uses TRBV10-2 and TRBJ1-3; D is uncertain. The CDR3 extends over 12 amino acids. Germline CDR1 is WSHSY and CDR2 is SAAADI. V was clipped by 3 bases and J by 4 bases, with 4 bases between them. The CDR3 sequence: CASSESGNTIYF. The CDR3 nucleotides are TGCGCCAGCAGTGAATCCGGAAACACCATATATTTT.

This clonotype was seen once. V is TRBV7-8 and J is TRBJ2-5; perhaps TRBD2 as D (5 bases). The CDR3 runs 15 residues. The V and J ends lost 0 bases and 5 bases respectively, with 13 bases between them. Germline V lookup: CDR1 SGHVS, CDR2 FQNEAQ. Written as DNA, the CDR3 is TGTGCCAGCAGCTTAGCGCGGCTAGCCCCCGAGACCCAGTACTTC. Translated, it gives CASSLARLAPETQYF.

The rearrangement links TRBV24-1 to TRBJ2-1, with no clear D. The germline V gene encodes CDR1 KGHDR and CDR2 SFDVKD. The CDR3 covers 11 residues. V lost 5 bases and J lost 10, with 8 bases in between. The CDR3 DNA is TGTGCCACCAGTGCAATCGGCGAGCAGTTCTTC. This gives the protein CATSAIGEQFF.

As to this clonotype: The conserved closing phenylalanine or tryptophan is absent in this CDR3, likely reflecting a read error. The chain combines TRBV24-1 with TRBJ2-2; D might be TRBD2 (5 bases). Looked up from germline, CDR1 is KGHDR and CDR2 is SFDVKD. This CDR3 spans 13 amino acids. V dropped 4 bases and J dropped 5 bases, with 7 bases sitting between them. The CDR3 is CATSDGETGELFL. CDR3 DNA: TGTGCCACCAGTGACGGGGAGACCGGGGAGCTGTTTCTT.

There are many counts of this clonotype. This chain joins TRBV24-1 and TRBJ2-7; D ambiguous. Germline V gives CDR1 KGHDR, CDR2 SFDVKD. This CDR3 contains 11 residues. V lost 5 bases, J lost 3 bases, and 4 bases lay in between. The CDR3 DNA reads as TGTGCCACCAGTGCTGGCTACGAGCAGTACTTC. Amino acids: CATSAGYEQYF.

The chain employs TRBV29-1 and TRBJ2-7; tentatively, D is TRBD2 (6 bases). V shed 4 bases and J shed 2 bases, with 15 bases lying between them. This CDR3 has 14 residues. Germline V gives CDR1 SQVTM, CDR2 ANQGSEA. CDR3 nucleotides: TGCAGCGTTGTGGGTAGCGGTCAAACCTACGAGCAGTACTTC. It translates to CSVVGSGQTYEQYF.

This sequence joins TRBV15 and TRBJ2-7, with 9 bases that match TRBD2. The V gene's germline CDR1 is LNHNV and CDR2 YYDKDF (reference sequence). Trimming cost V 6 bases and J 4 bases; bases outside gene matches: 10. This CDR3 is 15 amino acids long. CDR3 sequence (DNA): TGTGCCACCAGAAGGGGGACTAGCAGACAATACGAGCAGTACTTC. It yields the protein CATRRGTSRQYEQYF.

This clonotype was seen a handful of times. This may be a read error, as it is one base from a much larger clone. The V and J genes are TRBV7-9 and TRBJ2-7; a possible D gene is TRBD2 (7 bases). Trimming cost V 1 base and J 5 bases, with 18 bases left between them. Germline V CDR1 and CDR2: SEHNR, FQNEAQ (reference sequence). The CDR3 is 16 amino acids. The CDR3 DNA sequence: TGTGCCAGCAGCTTAGTCATGGGAGGGGGGGACCACGAGCAGTACTTC. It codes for CASSLVMGGGDHEQYF.

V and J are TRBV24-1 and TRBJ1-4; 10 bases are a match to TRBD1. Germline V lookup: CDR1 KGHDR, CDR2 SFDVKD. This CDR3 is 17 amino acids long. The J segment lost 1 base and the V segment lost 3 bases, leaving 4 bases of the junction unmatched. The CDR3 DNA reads TGTGCCACCAGTGATCCTGGACAGGGGGGAACTAATGAAAAACTGTTTTTT. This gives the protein CATSDPGQGGTNEKLFF.

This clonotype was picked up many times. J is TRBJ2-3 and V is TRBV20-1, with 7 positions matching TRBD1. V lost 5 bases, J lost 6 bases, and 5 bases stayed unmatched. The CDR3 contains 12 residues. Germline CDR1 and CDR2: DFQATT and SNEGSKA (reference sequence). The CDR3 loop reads CSAATGEDTQYF. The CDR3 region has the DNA TGCAGTGCTGCTACAGGGGAGGATACGCAGTATTTT.

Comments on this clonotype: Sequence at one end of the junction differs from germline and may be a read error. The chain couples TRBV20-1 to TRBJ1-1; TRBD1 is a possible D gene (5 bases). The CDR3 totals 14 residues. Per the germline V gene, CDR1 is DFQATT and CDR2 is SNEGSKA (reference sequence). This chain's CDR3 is CSARTDGSDTEALF. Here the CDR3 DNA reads TGCAGTGCTCGGACGGACGGCTCGGACACTGAAGCTCTCTTT.

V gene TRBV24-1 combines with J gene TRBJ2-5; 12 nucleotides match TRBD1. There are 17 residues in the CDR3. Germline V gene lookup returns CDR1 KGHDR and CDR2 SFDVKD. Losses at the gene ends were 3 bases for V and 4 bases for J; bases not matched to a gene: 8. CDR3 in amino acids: CATSDPPGQGAVETQYF. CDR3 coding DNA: TGTGCCACCAGTGATCCACCGGGACAGGGGGCCGTAGAGACCCAGTACTTC.

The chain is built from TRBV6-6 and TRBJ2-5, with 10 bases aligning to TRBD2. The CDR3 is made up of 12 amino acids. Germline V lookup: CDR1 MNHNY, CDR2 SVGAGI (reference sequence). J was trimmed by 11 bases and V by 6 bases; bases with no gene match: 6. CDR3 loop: CASRGSGRIQYF. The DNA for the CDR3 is TGTGCCAGCAGAGGTAGCGGGAGGATTCAGTACTTC.

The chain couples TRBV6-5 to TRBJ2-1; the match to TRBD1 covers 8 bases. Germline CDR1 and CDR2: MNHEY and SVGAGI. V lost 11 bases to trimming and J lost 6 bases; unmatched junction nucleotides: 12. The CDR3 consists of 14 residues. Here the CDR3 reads CASKDRVSSNEQFF. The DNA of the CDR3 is TGTGCCTCAAAGGACAGGGTCTCTTCCAATGAGCAGTTCTTC.

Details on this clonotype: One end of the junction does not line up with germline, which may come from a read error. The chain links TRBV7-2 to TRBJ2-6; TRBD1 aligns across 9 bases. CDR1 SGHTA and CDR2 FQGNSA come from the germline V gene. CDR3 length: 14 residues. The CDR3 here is CASSFGQGQGAEAF. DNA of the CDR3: TGTGCCAGCAGCTTCGGCCAGGGACAGGGCGCTGAAGCTTTC.

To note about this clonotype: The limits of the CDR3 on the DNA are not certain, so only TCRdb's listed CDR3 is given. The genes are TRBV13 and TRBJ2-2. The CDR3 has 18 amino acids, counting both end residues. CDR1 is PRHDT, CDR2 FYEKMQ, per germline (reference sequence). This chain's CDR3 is CASSSERSYEQYFGELFF.

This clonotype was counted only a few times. CDR3 DNA sequence: TGTGCCAGTAGTAACAGGGTAGAGGTGAACACTGAAGCTTTCTTT. Translated: CASSNRVEVNTEAFF. The chain carries TRBV19 and TRBJ1-1; TRBD1 is a possible D gene (6 bases). The V gene lost 4 bases and the J gene lost 0 bases, with 12 bases spanning the gap. In germline, CDR1 is LNHDA, CDR2 SQIVND (reference sequence). The length of the CDR3 is 15 residues.

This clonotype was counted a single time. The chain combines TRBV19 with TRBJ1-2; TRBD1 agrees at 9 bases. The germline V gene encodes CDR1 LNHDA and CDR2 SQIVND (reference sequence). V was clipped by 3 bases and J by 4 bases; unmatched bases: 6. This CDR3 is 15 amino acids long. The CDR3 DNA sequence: TGTGCCAGTAGTATCACGGGACAGGGCAGCTATGGCTACACCTTC. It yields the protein CASSITGQGSYGYTF.